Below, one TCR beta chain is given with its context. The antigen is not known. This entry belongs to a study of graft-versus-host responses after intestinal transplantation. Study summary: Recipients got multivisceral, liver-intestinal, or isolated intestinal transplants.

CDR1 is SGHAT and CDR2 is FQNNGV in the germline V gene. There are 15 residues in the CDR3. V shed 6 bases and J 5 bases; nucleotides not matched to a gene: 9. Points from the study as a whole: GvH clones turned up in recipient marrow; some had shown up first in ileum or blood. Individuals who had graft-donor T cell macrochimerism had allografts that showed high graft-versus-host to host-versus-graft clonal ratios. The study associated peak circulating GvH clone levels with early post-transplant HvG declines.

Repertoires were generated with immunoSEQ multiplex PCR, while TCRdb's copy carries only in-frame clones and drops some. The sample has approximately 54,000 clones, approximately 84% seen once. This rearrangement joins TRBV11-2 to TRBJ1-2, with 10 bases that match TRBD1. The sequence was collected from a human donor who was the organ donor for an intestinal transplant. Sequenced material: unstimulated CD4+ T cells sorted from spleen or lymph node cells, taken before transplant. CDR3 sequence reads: CASRRPGTGEYGYTF. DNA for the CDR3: TGTGCCAGCAGGAGACCCGGGACAGGGGAGTATGGCTACACCTTC.